One and the same sample provided the 3 T cell receptor beta chains below, sequenced in a study of beta chain features in type 1 diabetes. Isolated RNA was reverse transcribed in full, so expressed TCRB transcripts were sequenced. Clones were read by immunoSEQ multiplex PCR, and TCRdb kept only the in-frame ones, dropping some. The sample consists of around 600,000 clones, about an eighth of them appearing once. Whole-study results and caveats: There was a moderate but significant shortening of TCRB CDR3s in all four CD4+ subsets of Type 1 diabetes patients.

Their specific antigens are unknown. The sequencing input was naive CD4+ T cells from blood. The receptors come from a man aged 30-40 years with type 1 diabetes.

About this clone: Other nucleotide sequences from this sample produce the same CDR3. The chain joins TRBV14 to TRBJ2-7; D gene unclear. Germline CDR1 is SGHDN and CDR2 is FVKESK. Trimming stripped 3 bases from V and 2 bases from J, with 2 bases between. This CDR3 comprises 11 residues. The CDR3 is CASSHTYEQYF. The DNA of the CDR3 is TGTGCCAGCAGCCATACCTACGAGCAGTACTTC.

This clone was detected only a few times. The chain carries TRBV9 and TRBJ2-2; 8 positions match TRBD1. CDR3 length equals 14 residues. Looked up from germline, CDR1 is SGDLS and CDR2 is YYNGEE. V shed 0 bases, J shed 7 bases, and the junction held 2 bases outside the gene matches. CDR3 DNA: TGTGCCAGCAGCGTAGTAGGACAGGGCGGGGAGCTGTTTTTT. This encodes CASSVVGQGGELFF.

This clone occurred a few times. CDR3 coding DNA: TGTGCCAGCAGCTATTCGACTAGCACGTACGATGAGCAGTTCTTC. This sequence encodes CASSYSTSTYDEQFF. This chain uses TRBV7-2 with TRBJ2-1, with 7 bases that match TRBD2. The CDR3 length is 15 residues. Trimming removed 4 bases from V and 8 bases from J; junction bases left unmatched: 11. CDR1 is SGHTA, CDR2 FQGNSA, per germline.